The following is a T cell receptor beta chain sequence with its context. No antigen is known for it. Qualities for individual bases were not recorded, and no much larger clone is one base off. Receptor libraries were prepared by the immunoSEQ multiplex PCR assay. Regarding the original processing steps: To diagnose cytomegalovirus status from the catalog of TCR beta chain sequences, a statistical classification framework was built. TCRdb took over this immuneACCESS table, retaining in-frame rearrangements with V and J assigned. Such tables are incomplete; in checked studies, under half of the missing clones stem from an unresolved V gene, and the remainder is unexplained. The V and J calls and clone size come from that table; D and trimming were worked out from the DNA. The table for this sample lists 150,000 or so clones; roughly 84% of them were counted only once. The ten largest clones add up to roughly a tenth of the sample.

This specimen comes from a study of cytomegalovirus exposure and HLA in healthy donors (dated by TCRdb to about 2017). Regarding the research as a whole: According to a later analysis, the 120 or so validation repertoires were produced on the same platform as the 666 repertoires of the first cohort. The study aimed to test whether cataloging public T cell receptors could reveal signatures of past pathogen exposure. A separate validation cohort of roughly 110 different subjects was used in addition to the roughly 700-subject first cohort. The study combined high-throughput TCR immunosequencing, statistical association of individual TCRs with disease status, and machine learning to predict cytomegalovirus infection status.

The donors were included in the validation cohort of 120 subjects, a group kept apart from the approximately 650-subject first cohort. From the germline V gene, CDR1 is SGHDT and CDR2 is YYEEEE. At the junction V is shortened by 5 bases and J by 7 bases, with 25 bases in between. CDR3 length: 16 amino acids, cysteine to phenylalanine. CDR3 DNA only is kept here, 48 bases in frame from base 1. Paper-wide results and their limitations: Most TCR sequences were seen in very few donors, while some public TCRs were found in many individuals. The classifier was reported to diagnose cytomegalovirus status with high specificity and sensitivity in both the original and validation cohorts. A later analysis found that TCRs clustered in the first cohort also tended to co-occur in the 110 or so validation repertoires, with approximately 95% of cluster scores above 0. According to the authors, the approach could potentially be generalized to other disease states and immunological phenotypes. The study gave a list of some 150 TCR beta chains associated with cytomegalovirus. In vitro tests confirmed that three of the cytomegalovirus-associated TCR beta chains recognize cytomegalovirus antigens. A later analysis lacked HLA typing for the validation cohort, so it scored co-occurrence in that cohort across all 120 repertoires.

The sequence came from a man younger than 40 in good health and CMV-seropositive. The chain is assembled from TRBV5-6 and TRBJ2-7; the best D guess is TRBD2, with 6 bases matching. Sequenced material: PBMCs. Here is the DNA: TGTGCCAGCAGTAACCGGGACCACGGGGGATTACGGGAGCAGTACTTC. Translation gives CASSNRDHGGLREQYF.